Described below is a single T cell receptor beta chain sequence and its context. Its antigen specificity is not known. Base qualities are not at hand, and no much larger clone is one base apart. The data were obtained in a study of OX40 agonist ivuxolimab in advanced cancers. Describing the broader study: The costimulatory receptor OX40 (CD134) was targeted by ivuxolimab, a fully human IgG2 agonistic monoclonal antibody. Prior anti-PD-1, anti-PD-L1 or anti-CTLA-4 therapy was permitted, and less than 45% of dose-escalation patients had received checkpoint inhibitors. Of the roughly 52 dose-escalation patients, hepatocellular carcinoma was present in 19, melanoma in some 15, renal cell carcinoma in 9 and head and neck cancer in 9. The paper describes the monotherapy dose-escalation part (N ≈ 52 patients) of the phase I trial of ivuxolimab. Three dose-escalation patients achieved partial responses, one with hepatocellular carcinoma and two with cutaneous melanoma. The purpose of peripheral TCRbeta sequencing was to test whether ivuxolimab changed TCR sequence diversity and led to clonal T-cell expansion. Intravenous ivuxolimab was administered to patients every 2 weeks at six dose levels: 0.01, 0.1, 0.3, 1.5, 3 and 10 mg/kg. The dose-escalation cohort was about 87% male with a mean age of 60 years, ranging from roughly 20 to 80.

The investigation overall reported the following: After ivuxolimab, more expanded clones were found on average in CD8+ T cells than in CD4+ T cells. Low levels of normalized T-cell clonal expansion were also shown by some nonresponding patients. The antigen specificity of the peripheral T cells that underwent clonal expansion was not determined. In the 0.1-3.0 mg/kg groups, partial responders were among the patients with the lowest normalized peripheral clonal expansion, particularly in CD8+ T cells. At doses of 0.1 to 3.0 mg/kg, clonal expansion of both CD4+ and CD8+ T cells in blood was seen between baseline and week 6.

Reading from cysteine to phenylalanine, the CDR3 counts 11 amino acids. Just the 33-base CDR3 DNA is kept, in frame starting at base 1. Trimming removed 5 bases from V and 9 bases from J, leaving 11 bases between the germline ends. Taken from the germline V gene (reference sequence), the CDR1 and CDR2 loops are DFQATT and SNEGSKA. Patients with autoimmune disease history or receiving systemic immunosuppression were excluded from the trial. In every dose cohort, peripheral blood was drawn for TCR sequencing at baseline, cycle 4 day 1, and cycle 7 day 1. Samples were obtained from an open-label, multicenter, first-in-human phase I dose-escalation trial of ivuxolimab. Adults with locally advanced or metastatic melanoma, renal cell carcinoma, hepatocellular carcinoma or head and neck squamous cell carcinoma were enrolled in the trial. Before TCR sequencing, CD4+ and CD8+ T cells were separately sorted from peripheral blood.

Genomic DNA was extracted from sorted cells for sequencing of the TCRbeta CDR3 region. TCRbeta CDR3 regions were sequenced using the immunoSEQ Assay. Imported from immuneACCESS, the table was reduced by TCRdb to in-frame sequences with V and J called. These copies leave out some clones; in studies compared against another copy, an unresolved V gene accounts for under half, and the cause of the remainder is not known. The sample table shows some 60,000 clones, and roughly nine tenths are seen once. Clones ranked in the top ten supply approximately 0.32% of the sample. The TCR was taken from an adult with an advanced solid tumor such as melanoma, head and neck, liver or kidney cancer. Sequencing used CD4+ or CD8+ T cells sorted from blood, obtained in a trial of the OX40 agonist ivuxolimab. The chain joins TRBV20-1 to TRBJ2-1; the D gene is perhaps TRBD2, from 5 matching bases. The CDR3 sequence is CSAQEGGEQFF. The DNA reads as follows: TGCAGTGCTCAAGAGGGCGGTGAGCAGTTCTTC.